Listed below are T cell receptor beta chains from one sample, sequenced in a study of blood T cells in healthy people across ages. One entry per CDR3 protein results from TCRdb running MiXCR on the 5' RACE reads. The sample consists of 700,000 or so distinct CDR3 sequences, roughly 20% of them appearing once. The sequenced sample was blood. These receptors came from a man aged 65 to 79 in good health. The CDR3 runs from the conserved cysteine through the conserved F or W. Size tells how often a clone was seen (once, few, many) or the class of an expanded clone, and some rows leave it out.

TRBV10-3 | . | CAIRDDSPRRETQYF
TRBV12-3/TRBV12-4 | few | CASSPTSGSPNEQFF
TRBV11-2 | few | CASSVDSTGYEAFF
TRBV29-1 | . | CSVRLENNQPQHF
TRBV11-2 | few | CATEPGGRNTEAFF
TRBV28 | . | CASSLDIGEGNNEQFF
TRBV20-1 | . | CSAWGGGSTDTQYF
TRBV29-1 | . | CSVETGQARANEQFF
TRBV21-1 | . | CASSKDSEDWLEKRLSVYEQYF
TRBV29-1 | . | CSGAAGPTEAFF
TRBV10-3 | . | CAISEGLADGGYEQYF
TRBV6-5 | . | CASSVGANRNEKLFF
TRBV20-1 | few | CTGGGADEQFF
TRBV21-1 | few | CASSKEGTGNRSYNSPLHF
TRBV28 | few | CASKAETQYF
TRBV18 | few | CASSPDRVSHEQYF
TRBV7-2 | . | CASSPSGQANYGYTF
TRBV7-9 | few | CASSLDSQNSPLHF
TRBV2 | . | CASSEQGGGNTGELFF
TRBV12-3/TRBV12-4 | . | CATEDRGLGYTF
TRBV5-7 | once | CASSPLRGGRAPPDYEQYF
TRBV5-1 | . | CASRFTTPSTDTQYF
TRBV20-1 | . | CSARDGASGYNEQFF
TRBV7-2 | few | CASSLYFGETQYF
TRBV29-1 | . | CSVGTFYGYTF
TRBV5-1 | few | CASSLDGGTVAEAFF
TRBV6-5 | . | CASSYSSDYNEQFF
TRBV7-8 | . | CASSLVAGTTYTDTQYF
TRBV7-3 | . | CASSLRGTFSSGANVLTF
TRBV20-1 | . | CSARRPGQEGTDTQYF
TRBV6-1 | few | CASGAGGNYEQYF
TRBV10-3 | few | CAISERTSYNEQFF
TRBV28 | . | CASSLSPPGRATYEQYF
TRBV7-2 | few | CASSLSVGDGANVLTF
TRBV20-1 | . | CSASTSGGGNEQFF
TRBV13 | . | CASSPPGRGMDTIYF
TRBV24-1 | few | CATKSGHNEQFF
TRBV29-1 | . | CSVPRGLGGSTDTQYF
TRBV27 | . | CASSHKGTGKYNEQFF
TRBV20-1 | . | CSARNRVSGNTIYF